The present entry profiles one T cell receptor beta chain with its context. These data are taken from a study of PD-1 blockade in classical Hodgkin lymphoma. Time point reported: cycle 4 day 1 (C4D1), after around six weeks of nivolumab. All patients experienced relapse after autologous stem cell transplantation, and brentuximab vedotin exposure was variable. The method was immunoSEQ multiplex PCR; TCRdb's version includes in-frame clones alone and lacks a portion of them. The sample lists approximately 96,000 clones, 85% to 95% occurring once. Trimming cost V 5 bases and J 5 bases; bases outside gene matches: 4. In germline, CDR1 is MNHEY, CDR2 SVGAGI. The CDR3 runs 13 residues.

The chain recombines TRBV6-5 with TRBJ1-2, with 8 positions matching TRBD1. Sample: peripheral blood mononuclear cells (PBMCs), taken before the fourth cycle of nivolumab. The TCR sequence derives from a human donor with classical Hodgkin lymphoma. The CDR3 region is CASSTTGGYGYTF. In nucleotides, the CDR3 is TGTGCCAGCAGTACCACAGGGGGTTATGGCTACACCTTC.